These T cell receptor beta chains were read from a single sample in a study of identifying expanded T cells in peripheral blood. TCRdb keeps only in-frame clones here, not all; method: immunoSEQ multiplex PCR. The data show just over 90,000 clones, about 90% seen once. Material: blood. The receptors come from a person between 18 and 75 years old in good health. Each CDR3 is given with its conserved first and last residue. A D gene is named only where the DNA matches it firmly. Clone size is not always given. Where it is, it says once, few, many or a class for expanded clones.

V gene: TRBV19
CDR3 length: 15
D gene: TRBD1
J gene: TRBJ1-5
clone size: NA
CDR3 DNA: TGTGCCAGTAGTATCCGGGACAGGGGTAATCAGCCCCAGCATTTT
CDR3 protein: CASSIRDRGNQPQHF

V gene: TRBV15
CDR3 length: 15
D gene: NA
J gene: TRBJ1-1
clone size: NA
CDR3 DNA: TGTGCCACCAGCCGAGAGACCGACGGAAACACTGAAGCTTTCTTT
CDR3 protein: CATSRETDGNTEAFF

V gene: TRBV19
CDR3 length: 13
D gene: NA
J gene: TRBJ2-7
clone size: NA
CDR3 DNA: TGTGCCAGTAGTATAACGAAATCCTACGAGCAGTACTTC
CDR3 protein: CASSITKSYEQYF

V gene: TRBV2
CDR3 length: 16
D gene: NA
J gene: TRBJ1-1
clone size: once
CDR3 DNA: TGTGCCAGCAGTGATGCGGCAGGGATCATGAACACTGAAGCTTTCTTT
CDR3 protein: CASSDAAGIMNTEAFF

V gene: TRBV5-6
CDR3 length: 16
D gene: NA
J gene: TRBJ1-5
clone size: NA
CDR3 DNA: TGTGCCAGCAGCCAGAACCGGGGTGACGGCGGTCAGCCCCAGCATTTT
CDR3 protein: CASSQNRGDGGQPQHF

V gene: TRBV15
CDR3 length: 15
D gene: NA
J gene: TRBJ2-7
clone size: NA
CDR3 DNA: TGTGCCACCAGCAGAGGAGGGCAGGGGTCCTACGAGCAGTACTTC
CDR3 protein: CATSRGGQGSYEQYF

V gene: TRBV28
CDR3 length: 13
D gene: TRBD2
J gene: TRBJ2-7
clone size: NA
CDR3 DNA: TGTGCCAGCAGGACCCCGGGGGGGTACGAGCAGTACTTC
CDR3 protein: CASRTPGGYEQYF

V gene: TRBV6-6
CDR3 length: 13
D gene: NA
J gene: TRBJ2-1
clone size: NA
CDR3 DNA: TGTGCCAGCAGTTACTCCTGGGGGAATGAGCAGTTCTTC
CDR3 protein: CASSYSWGNEQFF

V gene: TRBV6-4
CDR3 length: 13
D gene: NA
J gene: TRBJ2-1
clone size: NA
CDR3 DNA: TGTGCCAGCAGTGACTCGGGTGTGGGTGAGCAGTTCTTC
CDR3 protein: CASSDSGVGEQFF

V gene: TRBV11-2
CDR3 length: 17
D gene: TRBD1
J gene: TRBJ2-2
clone size: NA
CDR3 DNA: TGTGCCAGCAGCTCCATCCGAAACAGGGGGCGGACCGGGGAGCTGTTTTTT
CDR3 protein: CASSSIRNRGRTGELFF

V gene: TRBV18
CDR3 length: 15
D gene: NA
J gene: TRBJ2-3
clone size: NA
CDR3 DNA: TGTGCCAGCTCACTCCAGAGGGGCGTCACAGATACGCAGTATTTT
CDR3 protein: CASSLQRGVTDTQYF

V gene: TRBV10-2
CDR3 length: 16
D gene: TRBD2
J gene: TRBJ2-3
clone size: NA
CDR3 DNA: TGCGCCAGCAGTGAGTCGAGGCTAGCGGGGGGGGATACGCAGTATTTT
CDR3 protein: CASSESRLAGGDTQYF

V gene: TRBV6-1
CDR3 length: 13
D gene: TRBD1
J gene: TRBJ2-7
clone size: once
CDR3 DNA: TGTGCCAGCAGGCTGACAGGGGGCGACGAGCAGTACTTC
CDR3 protein: CASRLTGGDEQYF

V gene: TRBV12-5
CDR3 length: 16
D gene: TRBD2
J gene: TRBJ2-1
clone size: NA
CDR3 DNA: TGTGCTAGTGGTTTGCAAGCGGGAGCCGATATTACTGAGCAGTTCTTC
CDR3 protein: CASGLQAGADITEQFF

V gene: TRBV4-1
CDR3 length: 17
D gene: TRBD1
J gene: TRBJ2-7
clone size: NA
CDR3 DNA: TGCGCCAGCAGCCAAGATTCTTCCGGGACAGGGGGCTACGAGCAGTACTTC
CDR3 protein: CASSQDSSGTGGYEQYF

V gene: TRBV23-1
CDR3 length: 16
D gene: TRBD1
J gene: TRBJ2-7
clone size: NA
CDR3 DNA: TGCGCCAAATGGTTTGGGACAGGGGGTAAAAGATACGAGCAGTACTTC
CDR3 protein: CAKWFGTGGKRYEQYF

V gene: TRBV5-6
CDR3 length: 17
D gene: TRBD1
J gene: TRBJ1-4
clone size: NA
CDR3 DNA: TGTGCCAGCAGCTCTCAAGGGGGCTTAAGTGCTAATGAAAAACTGTTTTTT
CDR3 protein: CASSSQGGLSANEKLFF

V gene: TRBV5-1
CDR3 length: 13
D gene: NA
J gene: TRBJ1-1
clone size: NA
CDR3 DNA: TGCGCCAGCAGCGAGGCAGGGGCCACTGAAGCTTTCTTT
CDR3 protein: CASSEAGATEAFF

V gene: TRBV28
CDR3 length: 12
D gene: TRBD2
J gene: TRBJ2-1
clone size: NA
CDR3 DNA: TGTGCCAGCAGAGGACTAGAGAATGAGCAGTTCTTC
CDR3 protein: CASRGLENEQFF

V gene: TRBV6-4
CDR3 length: 14
D gene: NA
J gene: TRBJ2-1
clone size: NA
CDR3 DNA: TGTGCCAGCAGTGAAGGCCAGGGATACAATGAGCAGTTCTTC
CDR3 protein: CASSEGQGYNEQFF

V gene: TRBV30
CDR3 length: 15
D gene: TRBD2
J gene: TRBJ2-1
clone size: few
CDR3 DNA: TGTGCCTGGAGTGTATTTGGCGGGGGGGCCAGTGAGCAGTTCTTC
CDR3 protein: CAWSVFGGGASEQFF

V gene: TRBV6-5
CDR3 length: 14
D gene: NA
J gene: TRBJ1-1
clone size: NA
CDR3 DNA: TGTGCCAGCAGTCCCTACTCCCTGAGGACTGAAGCTTTCTTT
CDR3 protein: CASSPYSLRTEAFF

V gene: TRBV5-1
CDR3 length: 15
D gene: NA
J gene: TRBJ2-5
clone size: NA
CDR3 DNA: TGCGCCAGCAGCTTCCGCGGGGACAACCAAGAGACCCAGTACTTC
CDR3 protein: CASSFRGDNQETQYF

V gene: TRBV30
CDR3 length: 12
D gene: NA
J gene: TRBJ1-5
clone size: once
CDR3 DNA: TGTGCCTGGAGTTCAAGCAATCAGCCCCAGCATTTT
CDR3 protein: CAWSSSNQPQHF

V gene: TRBV7-9
CDR3 length: 15
D gene: TRBD1
J gene: TRBJ1-2
clone size: NA
CDR3 DNA: TGTGCCAGCAGCTTAGCCGACAGGGCCCTCTATGGCTACACCTTC
CDR3 protein: CASSLADRALYGYTF

V gene: TRBV11-1
CDR3 length: 14
D gene: TRBD2
J gene: TRBJ2-2
clone size: NA
CDR3 DNA: TGTGCCAGCAGCAAAGTTGGGAGGGAGGTGGAGCTGTTTTTT
CDR3 protein: CASSKVGREVELFF

V gene: TRBV7-3
CDR3 length: 14
D gene: NA
J gene: TRBJ1-1
clone size: few
CDR3 DNA: TGTGCCAGCAGCCAAAATTCGGGGGACACTGAAGCTTTCTTT
CDR3 protein: CASSQNSGDTEAFF

V gene: TRBV2
CDR3 length: 14
D gene: NA
J gene: TRBJ2-7
clone size: NA
CDR3 DNA: TGTGCCAGCAGCGTTGTTCAGGGACCTTACGAGCAGTACTTC
CDR3 protein: CASSVVQGPYEQYF

V gene: TRBV7-3
CDR3 length: 13
D gene: NA
J gene: TRBJ2-5
clone size: once
CDR3 DNA: TGTGCCAGCAGCTCTAGTGGGGGGGAGACCCAGTACTTC
CDR3 protein: CASSSSGGETQYF

V gene: TRBV20-1
CDR3 length: 11
D gene: NA
J gene: TRBJ2-5
clone size: NA
CDR3 DNA: TGCAGTGCCTCGGGACGAGAGACCCAGTACTTC
CDR3 protein: CSASGRETQYF